These 3 T cell receptor beta chains were sequenced from one sample in a study of T-cell memory formation after mild COVID-19. TCRdb reanalysed the 5' RACE reads using MiXCR and keeps one entry per CDR3 protein. Of about 470,000 distinct CDR3 sequences listed, around a sixth are singletons. Sequencing input: PBMCs or a T cell subset sorted from them (not recorded which). The receptors were sampled from an adult woman who had mild COVID-19 (a few samples of this study predate the infection). Cell type and time point are not known.

This clonotype turned up a few times. The chain is built from TRBV7-6 and TRBJ2-5, with D possibly TRBD2 on 5 matching bases. CDR3 length: 18 residues. V lost 1 base and J 4 bases, leaving 22 bases between the germline ends. In germline, CDR1 is SGHVS, CDR2 FNYEAQ. The CDR3 DNA reads as TGTGCCAGCAGCTTAGATTTGGTTGGTACTTCTGAGGGAGAGACCCAGTACTTC. Translated: CASSLDLVGTSEGETQYF.

This chain uses TRBV20-1 with TRBJ2-5, with unresolved D. The V and J ends lost 7 bases and 0 bases respectively, with 3 bases between them. Germline V gives CDR1 DFQATT, CDR2 SNEGSKA (reference sequence). This CDR3 has 10 amino acids. In DNA form, the CDR3 reads TGCAGTGGGTACCAAGAGACCCAGTACTTC. It yields the protein CSGYQETQYF.

The chain combines TRBV20-1 with TRBJ1-1, with 9 positions matching TRBD1. CDR3 size: 17 residues. The germline V gene encodes CDR1 DFQATT and CDR2 SNEGSKA (reference sequence). V trimming: 1 base; J trimming: 4 bases; junction bases outside the gene matches: 13. In DNA form, the CDR3 reads TGCAGTGCTAGAGGGCTTGGAAGGGGACAGGGAATCACTGAAGCTTTCTTT. Its translation is CSARGLGRGQGITEAFF.